Sequencing of this T cell receptor beta chain was carried out in a study of blood T cells in healthy people across ages. Next came a second PCR, run for about 6 to 12 cycles, which used a sample-barcoded 5' primer along with a J-beta primer mix. TCRdb redid the calling of the 5' RACE reads with MiXCR, one entry per CDR3 protein. The data show over 600,000 distinct CDR3 sequences, with approximately 60% seen just once and about a quarter held by the top ten. This TCR was recovered from a middle-aged man in good health. The sample comprised blood.

The CDR3 reads CASRQPLADGQFF. The CDR3 nucleotides read TGTGCCAGCAGGCAGCCCCTAGCGGATGGGCAGTTCTTC. This chain connects TRBV6-5 to TRBJ2-1, with 7 bases lining up with TRBD2. Losses at the gene ends were 6 bases for V and 12 bases for J; bases not matched to a gene: 11. This CDR3 has 13 amino acids. CDR1 MNHEY and CDR2 SVGAGI come from the germline V gene.